This T cell receptor beta chain originates from a study of T cells expressing NK-cell markers (dated by TCRdb to about 2020). Broadly, across the study: In sorted CD3+CD56+NKG2C+, CD3+CD56+NKG2C- and CD3+CD56-NKG2C+ T-cell subsets from several donors, TCR beta-chain repertoires were profiled. Among the eight sequenced donors, seven were HCMV-seropositive and one was HCMV-seronegative. The libraries were sequenced on Illumina HiSeq 2000/2500, MiSeq or NextSeq, producing 2 x 150 bp reads. All eight donors whose samples were sequenced were randomly selected healthy volunteers, three of them men and five women. Paper-wide results and their limitations: Those dominant clonotypes were again the most abundant among CD3+CD56-NKG2C+ cells in a handful of donors, at about 25-65%. In roughly 6 donors, the dominant CD3+CD56+NKG2C+ clonotypes were among the top 10 CD8+ clonotypes and accounted for about 1.0-7.5% of CD8+ T cells. Whether the expanded NKG2C-expressing T cell clones were specific for HCMV antigens remained unclear.

A note on this clonotype: There is no known antigen for this receptor.

HCMV-specific IgG was detected in serum with a commercial ELISA kit to determine HCMV serostatus. Ficoll density gradient centrifugation was used to isolate peripheral blood mononuclear cells from blood. The sample was run on an Illumina HiSeq 2000. The TCR beta cDNA libraries were made using 5'RACE template switching, a step that added both a universal primer site and unique molecular identifiers. Synthesis of cDNA was primed from the TCR beta constant segment and was followed by two consecutive PCR amplification steps. Per the source publication's procedure: MIGEC handled demultiplexing of the reads and grouping by UMI, while MiTCR was used to assemble and quantify clonotypes. To remove erroneous sequences, TCR cDNA sequences were retained only when supported by two or more reads. The tcR package was used for downstream repertoire analysis, with clonotypes matched between fractions based on CDR3 nucleotide sequence plus V segment. VDJmatch was used to annotate antigen specificity against VDJdb, with one amino acid substitution in CDR3 permitted. The reads went through TCRdb reprocessing, and each CDR3 protein sequence gets one entry with no DNA. The V and J calls follow TCRdb's processing rather than the paper's. This sample's table carries some 450,000 distinct CDR3 sequences. The ten biggest clones cover 7.3% of the sample.

The clonotype originates from a woman between 18 and 75 years old in good health. Sequenced: blood T cells: a sorted CD56 or NKG2C T cell subset, CD4+ or CD8+ T cells, or bulk PBMC T cells (not recorded which).

The CDR3 loop reads CASRPSYGTDNEQFF. The V and J genes are TRBV6-1 and TRBJ2-1; no DNA is available, so the TRBD1 call from TCRdb remains unchecked. The CDR3 goes from the cysteine to the phenylalanine over 15 residues. DNA was not recorded. CDR1 is given as MNHNS and CDR2 as SASEGT, both from the germline V gene.